A selection of T cell receptor beta chains follows, all from one sample in a study of blood T cell repertoires in COVID-19. Generated by immunoSEQ multiplex PCR, the TCRdb table keeps only in-frame clones and is missing some. The table has some 96,000 clones, less than 90% seen once. The sequencing sample was made of peripheral blood. The receptors shown here come from a man at least 80 years old with acute or convalescent COVID-19. The CDR3 runs from the conserved cysteine through the conserved F or W. Fields, in order: J gene, V gene, clone size, D gene, CDR3 DNA, CDR3 protein. A D gene is named only where the DNA matches it firmly. Some rows mark clone size as missing; the rest say once, few, many or name a class of expanded clone.

TRBJ2-3 TRBV7-2 few TRBD2 TGTGCCAGCATCATTAGGGGACTAGCGGGCACATTAACAGATACGCAGTATTTT CASIIRGLAGTLTDTQYF
TRBJ2-7 TRBV11-2 NA TRBD1 TGTGCCAGCAGCCCGGGACAGGGGTACTACGAGCAGTACTTC CASSPGQGYYEQYF
TRBJ2-1 TRBV9 NA TRBD2 TGTGCCAGCAGCATAAGCGGGATGTCCTACAATGAGCAGTTCTTC CASSISGMSYNEQFF
TRBJ2-5 TRBV3-1/TRBV3-2 NA NA TGTGCCAGCAGCCAAACAATAACCCAGTACTTC CASSQTITQYF
TRBJ1-2 TRBV6-2/TRBV6-3 NA NA TGTGCCAGCAGTTACTCTAAAAACTATGGCTACACCTTC CASSYSKNYGYTF
TRBJ1-5 TRBV7-2 NA NA TGTGCCAGCAGCTTATTAGGAGCGAGCAATCAGCCCCAGCATTTT CASSLLGASNQPQHF
TRBJ1-6 TRBV19 once TRBD1 TGTGCCAGTAGTGCGAGGACAGGGAACTCACCCCTCCACTTT CASSARTGNSPLHF
TRBJ1-2 TRBV29-1 NA TRBD1 TGCAGCGCCCTGGACAGGGGGCGGACCTATGGCTACACCTTC CSALDRGRTYGYTF
TRBJ2-5 TRBV9 NA TRBD1 TGTGCCAGCAGCCCAGGGACAGGGGGGACAGAGACCCAGTACTTC CASSPGTGGTETQYF
TRBJ2-3 TRBV9 NA TRBD2 TGTGCCAGCAGCGTCAGCGGGAGGACAGATACGCAGTATTTT CASSVSGRTDTQYF
TRBJ1-2 TRBV10-3 NA NA TGTGCCATCAGTGAGTCGGCATCGGGAGGGTTGAACTATGGCTACACCTTC CAISESASGGLNYGYTF
TRBJ2-7 TRBV15 NA TRBD1 TGTGCCACCAGCAGAGATAACAGGGGGTACGAGCAGTACTTC CATSRDNRGYEQYF
TRBJ1-1 TRBV28 NA NA TGTGCCAGCAGTTTAGTCAGGAACACTGAAGCTTTCTTT CASSLVRNTEAFF
TRBJ1-4 TRBV27 NA NA TGTGCCAGCAGTACCCGGGGGGTTGCCGAAAAACTGTTTTTT CASSTRGVAEKLFF
TRBJ2-5 TRBV21-1 NA NA TGTGCCAGCAGCAAAGGAGAACGGACTAGCGGAGAAGAGACCCAGTACTTC CASSKGERTSGEETQYF
TRBJ1-1 TRBV27 NA TRBD1 TGTGCCAGCAGTTTCGACAGGGATTCTTCTGAAGCTTTCTTT CASSFDRDSSEAFF
TRBJ2-2 TRBV5-1 NA TRBD2 TGCGCCAGCAATCGAGCGGGAGCGGCGAACACCGGGGAGCTGTTTTTT CASNRAGAANTGELFF
TRBJ1-1 TRBV5-4 NA NA TGTGCCAGCGGACTAGACAGCCGACACACTGAAGCTTTCTTT CASGLDSRHTEAFF
TRBJ2-1 TRBV10-3 NA TRBD1 TGTGCCATCACTCCGGGACAGGGGTACAATGAGCAGTTCTTC CAITPGQGYNEQFF
TRBJ2-1 TRBV6-2/TRBV6-3 NA NA TGTGCCAGCAGTTACCGACTAGGGGACAATGAGCAGTTCTTC CASSYRLGDNEQFF
TRBJ1-3 TRBV5-1 NA TRBD1 TGCGCCAGCAGCATGGACAGGGCCGCCGGAAACACCATATATTTT CASSMDRAAGNTIYF
TRBJ2-1 TRBV6-2/TRBV6-3 NA TRBD1 TGTGCCAGCAGTAACTTGGGACAGGGGACCAAGTTCTTC CASSNLGQGTKFF
TRBJ1-4 TRBV2 NA NA TGTGCCAGCAGCGCGAACGGGGCTAATGAAAAACTGTTTTTT CASSANGANEKLFF
TRBJ2-7 TRBV19 NA NA TGTGCCAGTAGTGCCCCAGGGGTCCCAAGCTCCTACGAGCAGTACTTC CASSAPGVPSSYEQYF
TRBJ2-1 TRBV7-2 NA NA TGTGCCAGCAGCTTAGCTCCGGACAGCTCCTACAATGAGCAGTTCTTC CASSLAPDSSYNEQFF
TRBJ2-1 TRBV7-7 NA TRBD1 TGTGCTAGCAGCCCGACAGGGGGCTCGCAGTTCTTC CASSPTGGSQFF
TRBJ2-1 TRBV6-5 NA TRBD2 TGTGCCAGCAGTTACGGGACTAGCGGGAGTGATGAGCAGTTCTTC CASSYGTSGSDEQFF
TRBJ1-1 TRBV4-3 NA NA TGCGCCAGCAGCCAAGAGCCAGGGGTATCTGAAGCTTTCTTT CASSQEPGVSEAFF
TRBJ2-1 TRBV9 NA TRBD2 TGTGCCAGCAGCGTGGGACTAGCCAATGAGCAGTTCTTC CASSVGLANEQFF
TRBJ2-5 TRBV5-4 once TRBD2 TGTGCCAGCAGCAGTAGCGGGATTCACCAAGAGACCCAGTACTTC CASSSSGIHQETQYF
TRBJ2-1 TRBV28 NA NA TGTGCCAGCAGTTTGACGGCGGGACAGCCCAATGAGCAGTTCTTC CASSLTAGQPNEQFF
TRBJ2-6 TRBV5-1 NA NA TGCGCCAGCAGCTTGGGCCGGAGCTCTGGGGCCAACGTCCTGACTTTC CASSLGRSSGANVLTF
TRBJ2-2 TRBV19 NA NA TGTGCCAGTAGTAATGGCGGAGTCGGCACCGGGGAGCTGTTTTTT CASSNGGVGTGELFF
TRBJ1-1 TRBV7-8 NA NA TGTGCCAGCAGCTTAGACAGGAACACTGAAGCTTTCTTT CASSLDRNTEAFF
TRBJ2-7 TRBV6-1 NA TRBD2 TGTGCCAGCGGTGACACTAGCGGGAGCTCCTACGAGCAGTACTTC CASGDTSGSSYEQYF
TRBJ1-6 TRBV7-9 NA TRBD1 TGTGCCAGCAGCGTACCGGGACAGGGTGGATCACCCCTCCACTTT CASSVPGQGGSPLHF
TRBJ2-1 TRBV30 NA TRBD1 TGTGCCTGGAGGGGGGACAGGGCCTTCTACAATGAGCAGTTCTTC CAWRGDRAFYNEQFF
TRBJ2-1 TRBV28 NA NA TGTGCCAGCAGTTTCTTCGATGAGCAGTTCTTC CASSFFDEQFF
TRBJ2-1 TRBV5-1 NA TRBD2 TGCGCCAGCAGCTTGGAGCGGGAGGGCAATGAGCAGTTCTTC CASSLEREGNEQFF
TRBJ2-7 TRBV28 NA TRBD2 TGTGCCAGCAGTTTATCCGGGGGGACCTCCTACGAGCAGTACTTC CASSLSGGTSYEQYF